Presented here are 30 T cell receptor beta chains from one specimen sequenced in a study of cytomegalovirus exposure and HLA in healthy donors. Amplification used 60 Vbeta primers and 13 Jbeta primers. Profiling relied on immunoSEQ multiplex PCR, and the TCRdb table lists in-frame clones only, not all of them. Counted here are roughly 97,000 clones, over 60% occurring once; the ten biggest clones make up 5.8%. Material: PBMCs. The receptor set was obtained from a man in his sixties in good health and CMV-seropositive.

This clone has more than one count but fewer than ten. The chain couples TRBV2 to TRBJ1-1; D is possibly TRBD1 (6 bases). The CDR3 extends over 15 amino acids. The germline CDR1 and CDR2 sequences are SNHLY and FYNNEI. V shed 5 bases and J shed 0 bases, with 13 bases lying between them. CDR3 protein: CASSFTGLVNTEAFF. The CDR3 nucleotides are TGTGCCAGCAGTTTCACAGGGCTCGTGAACACTGAAGCTTTCTTT. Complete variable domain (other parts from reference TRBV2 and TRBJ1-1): EPEVTQTPSHQVTQMGQEVILRCVPISNHLYFYWYRQILGQKVEFLVSFYNNEISEKSEIFDDQFSVERPDGSNFTLKIRSTKLEDSAMYFCASSFTGLVNTEAFFGQGTRLTVV.

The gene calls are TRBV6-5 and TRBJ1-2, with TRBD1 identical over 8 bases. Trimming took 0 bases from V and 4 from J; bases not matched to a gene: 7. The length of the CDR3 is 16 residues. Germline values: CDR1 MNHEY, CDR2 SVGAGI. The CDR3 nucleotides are TGTGCCAGCAGTTACTCGGGCAGGGGGCAGAGCTATGGCTACACCTTC. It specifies CASSYSGRGQSYGYTF.

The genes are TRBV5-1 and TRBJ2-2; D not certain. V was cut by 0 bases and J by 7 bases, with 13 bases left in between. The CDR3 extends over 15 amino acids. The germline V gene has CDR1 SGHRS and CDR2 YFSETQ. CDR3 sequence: CASSLATVRGGELFF. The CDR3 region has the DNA TGCGCCAGCAGCTTGGCGACTGTGCGTGGCGGGGAGCTGTTTTTT.

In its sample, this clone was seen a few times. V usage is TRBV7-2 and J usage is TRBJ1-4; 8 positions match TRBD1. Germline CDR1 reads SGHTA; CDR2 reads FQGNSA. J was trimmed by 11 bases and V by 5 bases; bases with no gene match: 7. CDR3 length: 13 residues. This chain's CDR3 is CASSGQGAMKLFF. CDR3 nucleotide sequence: TGTGCCAGCAGCGGGCAGGGGGCGATGAAACTGTTTTTT.

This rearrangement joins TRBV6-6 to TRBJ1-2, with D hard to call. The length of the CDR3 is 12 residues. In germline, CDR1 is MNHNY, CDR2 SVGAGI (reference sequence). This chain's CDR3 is CASGEANYGYTF. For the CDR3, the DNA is TGTGCGAGCGGGGAGGCTAACTATGGCTACACCTTC.

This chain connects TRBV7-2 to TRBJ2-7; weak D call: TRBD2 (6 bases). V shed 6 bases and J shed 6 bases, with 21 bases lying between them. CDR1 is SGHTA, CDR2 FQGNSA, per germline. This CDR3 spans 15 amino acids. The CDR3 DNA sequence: TGTGCCAGCAGTTCAAGCCTGGGAGGCGGGTTCGAGCAGTACTTC. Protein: CASSSSLGGGFEQYF.

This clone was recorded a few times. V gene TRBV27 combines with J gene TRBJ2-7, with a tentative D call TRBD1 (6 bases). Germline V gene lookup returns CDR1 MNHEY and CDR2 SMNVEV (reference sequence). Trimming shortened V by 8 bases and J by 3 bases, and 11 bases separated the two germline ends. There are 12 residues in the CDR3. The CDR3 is CASGTDSYEQYF. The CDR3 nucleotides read TGTGCCAGCGGGACGGACAGCTACGAGCAGTACTTC.

CDR3: CASSFPIEAIDEQFF. CDR3 coding DNA: TGTGCCAGCAGCTTTCCGATTGAGGCTATAGATGAGCAGTTCTTC. This chain uses TRBV11-2 with TRBJ2-1; no definite D call. This CDR3 has 15 residues. The germline V gene has CDR1 SGHAT and CDR2 FQNNGV. V was shortened by 3 bases and J by 8 bases, with 17 bases between the two germline ends.

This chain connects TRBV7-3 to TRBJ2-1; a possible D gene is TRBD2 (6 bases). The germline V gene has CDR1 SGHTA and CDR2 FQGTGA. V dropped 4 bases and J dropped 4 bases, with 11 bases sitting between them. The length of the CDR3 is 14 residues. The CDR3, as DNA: TGTGCCAGCAGCTACATGGGGGGATACAATGAGCAGTTCTTC. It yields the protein CASSYMGGYNEQFF. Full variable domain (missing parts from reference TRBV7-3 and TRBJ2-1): GAGVSQTPSNKVTEKGKYVELRCDPISGHTALYWYRQSLGQGPEFLIYFQGTGAADDSGLPNDRFFAVRPEGSVSTLKIQRTERGDSAVYLCASSYMGGYNEQFFGPGTRLTVL.

The CDR3 DNA reads as TGTGCCAGCAGCGCCGACGAGCGGCCCGGAAACACCATATATTTT. This gives the protein CASSADERPGNTIYF. The chain joins TRBV7-6 to TRBJ1-3; no clear D gene. This CDR3 has 15 amino acids. Trimming took 5 bases from V and 4 from J, leaving 15 bases between them. Per the germline V gene, CDR1 is SGHVS and CDR2 is FNYEAQ.

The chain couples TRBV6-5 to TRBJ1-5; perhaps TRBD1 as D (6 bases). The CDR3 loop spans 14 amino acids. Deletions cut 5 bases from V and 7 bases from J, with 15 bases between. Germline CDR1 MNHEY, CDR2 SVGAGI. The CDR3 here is CASSEQGLGQPQHF. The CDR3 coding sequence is TGTGCCAGCAGTGAACAGGGCCTAGGGCAGCCCCAGCATTTT.

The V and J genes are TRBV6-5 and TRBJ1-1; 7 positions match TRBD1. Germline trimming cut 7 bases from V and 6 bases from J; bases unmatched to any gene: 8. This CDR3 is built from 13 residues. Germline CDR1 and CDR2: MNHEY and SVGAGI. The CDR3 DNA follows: TGTGCCAGCAACAGACAGGGAAAGGCTGAAGCTTTCTTT. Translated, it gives CASNRQGKAEAFF.

DNA of the CDR3: TGCAGCGTCGCCGGGACAGCAGACGAGCAGTACTTC. Amino acid sequence: CSVAGTADEQYF. The chain has TRBV29-1 and TRBJ2-7; 7 nucleotides align to TRBD1. The CDR3 is made up of 12 amino acids. The J segment lost 5 bases and the V segment lost 6 bases, leaving 7 bases of the junction unmatched. Germline CDR1 reads SQVTM; CDR2 reads ANQGSEA.

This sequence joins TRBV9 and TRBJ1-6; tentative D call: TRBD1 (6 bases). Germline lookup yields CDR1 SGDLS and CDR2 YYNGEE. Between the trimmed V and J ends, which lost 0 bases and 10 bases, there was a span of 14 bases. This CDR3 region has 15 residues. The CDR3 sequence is CASSVGYRVESPLHF. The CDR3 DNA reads TGTGCCAGCAGCGTAGGTTACAGGGTAGAATCACCCCTCCACTTT.

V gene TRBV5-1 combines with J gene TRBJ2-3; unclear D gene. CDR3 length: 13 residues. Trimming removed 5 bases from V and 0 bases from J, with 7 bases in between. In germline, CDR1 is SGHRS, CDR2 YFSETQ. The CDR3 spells CASRPTSTDTQYF. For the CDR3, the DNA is TGCGCCAGCAGGCCTACTAGCACAGATACGCAGTATTTT.

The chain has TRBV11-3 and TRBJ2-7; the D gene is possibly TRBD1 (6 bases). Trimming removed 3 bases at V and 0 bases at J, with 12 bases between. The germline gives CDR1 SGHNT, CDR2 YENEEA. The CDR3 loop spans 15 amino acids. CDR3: CASSLAQGSSYEQYF. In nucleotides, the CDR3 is TGTGCCAGCAGCTTGGCACAGGGCAGCTCCTACGAGCAGTACTTC.

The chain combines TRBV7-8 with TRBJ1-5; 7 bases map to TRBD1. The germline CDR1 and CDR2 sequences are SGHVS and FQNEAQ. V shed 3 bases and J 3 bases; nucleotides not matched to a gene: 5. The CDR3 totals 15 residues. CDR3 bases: TGTGCCAGCAGCTTTCAGGGGACAGACAATCAGCCCCAGCATTTT. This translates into CASSFQGTDNQPQHF.

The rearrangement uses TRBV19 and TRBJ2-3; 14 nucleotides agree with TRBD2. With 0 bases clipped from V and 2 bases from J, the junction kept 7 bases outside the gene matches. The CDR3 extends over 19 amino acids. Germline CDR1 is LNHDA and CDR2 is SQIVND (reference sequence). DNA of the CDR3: TGTGCCAGTAGTATAGAAGAAGGGACTAGCGGGGGACACACAGATACGCAGTATTTT. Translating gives CASSIEEGTSGGHTDTQYF.

In DNA form, the CDR3 reads TGTGCCAGCAATGGCGGGGAATACAATGAGCAGTTCTTC. Amino acid sequence: CASNGGEYNEQFF. This sequence joins TRBV6-5 and TRBJ2-1, with a tentative D call TRBD2 (6 bases). The length of the CDR3 is 13 residues. Trimming took off 7 bases at V and 4 bases at J, with 11 bases between the two ends. Germline CDR1 and CDR2: MNHEY and SVGAGI.

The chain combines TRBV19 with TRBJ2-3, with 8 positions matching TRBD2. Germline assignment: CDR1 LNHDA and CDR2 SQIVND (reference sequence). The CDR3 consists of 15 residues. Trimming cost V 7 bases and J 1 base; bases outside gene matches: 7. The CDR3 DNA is TGTGCCAGTACTCCCGGGACTAGAGGCACAGATACGCAGTATTTT. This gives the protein CASTPGTRGTDTQYF.

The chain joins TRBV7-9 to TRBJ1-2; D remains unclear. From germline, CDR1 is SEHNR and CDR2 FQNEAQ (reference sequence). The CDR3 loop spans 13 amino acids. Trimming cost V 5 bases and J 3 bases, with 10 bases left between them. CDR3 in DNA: TGTGCCAGCAGCGAACAGACATACTATGGCTACACCTTC. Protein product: CASSEQTYYGYTF.

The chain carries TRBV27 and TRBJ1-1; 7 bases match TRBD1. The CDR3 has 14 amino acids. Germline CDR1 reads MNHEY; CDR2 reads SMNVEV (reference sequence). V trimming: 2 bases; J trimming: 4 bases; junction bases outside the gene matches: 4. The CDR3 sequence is CASSLSYRGTEAFF. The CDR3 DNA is TGTGCCAGCAGTTTAAGTTACAGGGGCACTGAAGCTTTCTTT.

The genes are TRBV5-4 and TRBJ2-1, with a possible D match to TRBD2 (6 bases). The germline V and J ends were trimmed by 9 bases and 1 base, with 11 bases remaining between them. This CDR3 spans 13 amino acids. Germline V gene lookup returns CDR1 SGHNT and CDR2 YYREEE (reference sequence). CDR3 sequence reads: CATETRSYNEQFF. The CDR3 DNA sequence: TGTGCCACGGAGACTAGGTCCTACAATGAGCAGTTCTTC.

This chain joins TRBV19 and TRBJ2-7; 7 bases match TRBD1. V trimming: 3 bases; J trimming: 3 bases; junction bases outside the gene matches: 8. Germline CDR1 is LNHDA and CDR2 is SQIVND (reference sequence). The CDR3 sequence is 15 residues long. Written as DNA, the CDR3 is TGTGCCAGTAGTATCTTGACAGGGTCCTTCTACGAGCAGTACTTC. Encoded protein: CASSILTGSFYEQYF.

The CDR3 DNA is TGTGCCAGCAGTCACAGGGGACATGGCTCTAATCAGCCCCAGCATTTT. It is translated as CASSHRGHGSNQPQHF. The chain carries TRBV5-4 and TRBJ1-5, with 7 positions matching TRBD1. The germline V gene has CDR1 SGHNT and CDR2 YYREEE (reference sequence). The trim removed 5 bases at V and 4 bases at J, leaving 12 bases unmatched. This CDR3 region has 16 residues.

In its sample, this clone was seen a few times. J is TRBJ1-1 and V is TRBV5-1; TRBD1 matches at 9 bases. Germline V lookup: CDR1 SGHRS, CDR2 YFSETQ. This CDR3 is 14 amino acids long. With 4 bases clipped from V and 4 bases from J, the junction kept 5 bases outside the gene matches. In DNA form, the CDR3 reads TGCGCCAGCAGCCCAGAGGGACAGGGCACTGAAGCTTTCTTT. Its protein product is CASSPEGQGTEAFF.

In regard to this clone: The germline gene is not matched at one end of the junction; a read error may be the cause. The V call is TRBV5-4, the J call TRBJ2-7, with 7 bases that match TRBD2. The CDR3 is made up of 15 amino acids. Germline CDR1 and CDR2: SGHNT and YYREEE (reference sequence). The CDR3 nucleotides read TGTGCCAGCAGCTCGGAGAGCGGGGCCTACTACGGGCAGTACTTC. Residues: CASSSESGAYYGQYF.

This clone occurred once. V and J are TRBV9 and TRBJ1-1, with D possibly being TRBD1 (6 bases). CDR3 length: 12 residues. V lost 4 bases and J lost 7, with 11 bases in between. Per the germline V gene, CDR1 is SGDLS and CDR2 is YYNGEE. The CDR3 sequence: CASSPGHLEAFF. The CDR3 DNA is TGTGCCAGCAGCCCGGGACATCTTGAAGCTTTCTTT.

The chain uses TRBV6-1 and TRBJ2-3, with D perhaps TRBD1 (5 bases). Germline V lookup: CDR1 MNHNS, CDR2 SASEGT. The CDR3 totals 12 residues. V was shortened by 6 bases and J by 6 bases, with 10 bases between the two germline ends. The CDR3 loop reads CASRPGMDTQYF. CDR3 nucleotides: TGTGCCAGCAGGCCAGGGATGGATACGCAGTATTTT.

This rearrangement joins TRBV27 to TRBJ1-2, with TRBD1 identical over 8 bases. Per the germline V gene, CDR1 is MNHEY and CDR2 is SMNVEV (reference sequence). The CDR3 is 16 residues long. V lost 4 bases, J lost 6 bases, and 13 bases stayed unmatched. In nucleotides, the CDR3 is TGTGCCAGCAGTTCCACCAAGGCAGGACAGGGAGATGGCTACACCTTC. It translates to CASSSTKAGQGDGYTF.